These 23 T cell receptor beta chains originate from one sample sequenced in a study of blood T cell repertoires in COVID-19. Sequenced by immunoSEQ multiplex PCR; TCRdb stores in-frame clones only, minus some. The table has about 120,000 clones, around nine tenths seen once; the top ten hold around 8.4%. Material for sequencing was peripheral blood. These receptors all come from a woman in her 70s who had recovered from COVID-19.

The chain couples TRBV2 to TRBJ1-5; D may be TRBD1 (6 bases). V was trimmed by 1 base and J by 0 bases, leaving 13 bases between them. This CDR3 comprises 17 residues. Germline CDR1 reads SNHLY; CDR2 reads FYNNEI. CDR3 residues: CASSEESTGTSNQPQHF. The CDR3 DNA follows: TGTGCCAGCAGTGAAGAGTCTACAGGGACTAGCAATCAGCCCCAGCATTTT.

This clone was detected only once. The V call is TRBV6-5, the J call TRBJ1-5; TRBD1 matches at 10 bases. Germline V CDR1 and CDR2: MNHEY, SVGAGI. The CDR3 extends over 14 amino acids. With 6 bases clipped from V and 11 bases from J, the junction kept 10 bases outside the gene matches. The CDR3 DNA is TGTGCCAGCAGCAACGACGGACAGGGGGGGGCCCAGCATTTT. As protein: CASSNDGQGGAQHF.

The genes are TRBV24-1 and TRBJ1-1; D ambiguous. CDR1 and CDR2 from the germline V gene are KGHDR and SFDVKD. Trimming cost V 4 bases and J 5 bases, with 19 bases left between them. This CDR3 is built from 16 residues. The CDR3 nucleotides are TGTGCCACCAGTGACTCCCGGTCGTATCCGGGGACTGAAGCTTTCTTT. This sequence encodes CATSDSRSYPGTEAFF.

The genes are TRBV5-1 and TRBJ1-4; 7 positions match TRBD1. In germline, CDR1 is SGHRS, CDR2 YFSETQ. The CDR3 runs to 15 residues. With V trimmed by 4 bases and J by 2 bases, 5 bases remained unmatched. CDR3 DNA sequence: TGCGCCAGCAGCCCCGAGGGACAGACTAATGAAAAACTGTTTTTT. Encoded protein: CASSPEGQTNEKLFF.

The chain links TRBV18 to TRBJ1-5; maybe TRBD1 (5 bases). From germline, CDR1 is KGHSH and CDR2 LQKENI. The CDR3 contains 15 residues. Trimming shortened V by 2 bases and J by 7 bases, and 15 bases separated the two germline ends. CDR3 region: CASSPKGDSYQPQHF. DNA of the CDR3: TGTGCCAGCTCACCAAAGGGTGACAGCTACCAGCCCCAGCATTTT.

The chain has TRBV10-1 and TRBJ1-3; 8 bases align to TRBD1. In germline, CDR1 is WNHNN, CDR2 SYGVQD (reference sequence). Trimming took 4 bases from V and 2 from J; bases not matched to a gene: 16. CDR3 size: 19 residues. CDR3 loop: CASSGPPSGQGLAGNTIYF. CDR3 nucleotide sequence: TGCGCCAGCAGTGGACCTCCGAGCGGACAGGGTCTGGCTGGAAACACCATATATTTT.

The chain carries TRBV24-1 and TRBJ2-1, with 9 bases fitting TRBD2. CDR3 size: 17 residues. The ends lost 4 bases at V and 8 bases at J; junction bases unmatched: 14. CDR1 and CDR2 from the germline V gene are KGHDR and SFDVKD. The CDR3 sequence: CATSDPRAGGPLDEQFF. The CDR3 coding sequence is TGTGCCACCAGTGACCCGCGGGCGGGAGGGCCGTTGGATGAGCAGTTCTTC.

This chain joins TRBV5-3 and TRBJ2-5; D is unresolved. TRBV5-3 is recorded as an ORF, its role being uncertain. Trimming stripped 0 bases from V and 4 bases from J, with 10 bases between. CDR3 length: 14 amino acids. The CDR3 loop reads CARSLVAFPETQYF. CDR3 nucleotides: TGTGCCAGAAGCTTGGTGGCTTTCCCAGAGACCCAGTACTTC.

This chain connects TRBV24-1 to TRBJ2-7, with TRBD1 matching 8 bases. J was trimmed by 1 base and V by 9 bases; bases with no gene match: 7. From germline, CDR1 is KGHDR and CDR2 SFDVKD. This CDR3 has 14 amino acids. This chain's CDR3 is CATHPDRVSYEQYF. The CDR3 DNA is TGTGCCACCCACCCGGACAGGGTGTCCTACGAGCAGTACTTC.

This sequence joins TRBV28 and TRBJ1-2; D is uncertain. Trimming took off 10 bases at V and 4 bases at J, with 10 bases between the two ends. Germline V gene lookup returns CDR1 MDHEN and CDR2 SYDVKM. The CDR3 extends over 11 amino acids. CDR3 coding DNA: TGTGCCACCGAAGTCGGCTATGGCTACACCTTC. The encoded protein is CATEVGYGYTF.

The chain recombines TRBV24-1 with TRBJ2-2, with 8 bases identical to TRBD2. Trimming cost V 10 bases and J 1 base; bases outside gene matches: 10. The length of the CDR3 is 16 residues. The germline V gene encodes CDR1 KGHDR and CDR2 SFDVKD. The CDR3 is CATPTGAGGNTGELFF. The CDR3 DNA reads as TGTGCCACTCCTACGGGCGCGGGGGGGAACACCGGGGAGCTGTTTTTT.

The J gene is TRBJ1-3, the V gene TRBV4-2, with TRBD1 identical over 8 bases. The CDR3 loop spans 17 amino acids. Germline trimming cut 1 base from V and 2 bases from J; bases unmatched to any gene: 7. The germline V gene has CDR1 LGHNA and CDR2 YNFKEQ. CDR3 DNA sequence: TGTGCCAGCAGCCAAGTGGCAGGGGGCGGTCCTGGAAACACCATATATTTT. Translated: CASSQVAGGGPGNTIYF.

V gene TRBV7-2 combines with J gene TRBJ2-7; the D gene is possibly TRBD1 (6 bases). Trimming took 6 bases from V and 2 from J, leaving 14 bases between them. CDR1 and CDR2 (germline): SGHTA, FQGNSA. The CDR3 runs 14 residues. CDR3 residues: CASRKQGSTYEQYF. Here the CDR3 DNA reads TGTGCCAGCAGAAAGCAGGGGAGCACCTACGAGCAGTACTTC.

This sequence joins TRBV6-2 or TRBV6-3 and TRBJ1-2; D may be TRBD1 (6 bases). Trimming took off 5 bases at V and 8 bases at J, with 18 bases between the two ends. Germline V gene data show CDR1 as MNHEY and CDR2 as SVGEGT. This CDR3 is 14 amino acids long. Here the CDR3 DNA reads TGTGCCAGCAGTCGTCCGTTGACAGGCGAAGGCTACACCTTC. Protein sequence: CASSRPLTGEGYTF.

The chain recombines TRBV15 with TRBJ2-3; 7 nucleotides agree with TRBD2. After removal of 3 bases from V and 2 bases from J, the junction contained 5 bases not matched to a gene. The CDR3 has 15 amino acids. Germline CDR1 LNHNV, CDR2 YYDKDF (reference sequence). CDR3 loop: CATSSRLAFTDTQYF. CDR3 nucleotides: TGTGCCACCAGCAGTAGACTAGCCTTCACAGATACGCAGTATTTT.

V gene TRBV7-2 combines with J gene TRBJ1-1; TRBD1 aligns across 7 bases. After removal of 4 bases from V and 1 base from J, the junction contained 6 bases not matched to a gene. CDR3 length: 15 residues. The germline gives CDR1 SGHTA, CDR2 FQGNSA. The CDR3 here is CASSYRQGQNTEAFF. The CDR3 DNA sequence: TGTGCCAGCAGCTATAGACAGGGTCAGAACACTGAAGCTTTCTTT.

The J gene is TRBJ2-3, the V gene TRBV6-5; TRBD2 agrees at 11 bases. Germline CDR1 reads MNHEY; CDR2 reads SVGAGI. After removal of 6 bases from V and 1 base from J, the junction contained 0 bases not matched to a gene. The CDR3 extends over 14 amino acids. This chain's CDR3 is CASRGLAGTDTQYF. The CDR3 DNA reads as TGTGCCAGCAGGGGACTAGCGGGCACAGATACGCAGTATTTT.

The chain joins TRBV6-5 to TRBJ2-5; 7 nucleotides match TRBD2. Looked up from germline, CDR1 is MNHEY and CDR2 is SVGAGI. V gave up 6 bases and J gave up 4 bases; unmatched junction bases: 2. This CDR3 comprises 12 residues. This chain's CDR3 is CASRGGAETQYF. For the CDR3, the DNA is TGTGCCAGCAGGGGAGGGGCAGAGACCCAGTACTTC.

The J gene is TRBJ2-3, the V gene TRBV4-3; 7 bases map to TRBD2. Germline assignment: CDR1 LGHNA and CDR2 YSLEER. V was pared by 2 bases and J by 0 bases, with 8 bases of the junction left unmatched. The CDR3 contains 17 residues. The CDR3 DNA reads as TGCGCCAGCAGCCAACTAGCGGTCGATTTGAGCACAGATACGCAGTATTTT. Protein: CASSQLAVDLSTDTQYF.

As to this clone: Distinct nucleotide sequences in the sample also encode this CDR3. This chain connects TRBV5-1 to TRBJ2-5; D is uncertain. Trimming stripped 0 bases from V and 2 bases from J, with 5 bases between. CDR1 is SGHRS and CDR2 is YFSETQ in the germline V gene. The CDR3 has 13 amino acids. The CDR3 region has the DNA TGCGCCAGCAGCTTGGGGCAGCAAGAGACCCAGTACTTC. Its translation: CASSLGQQETQYF.

This chain joins TRBV28 and TRBJ2-3, with 10 bases that match TRBD2. The CDR3 consists of 16 residues. Trimming at V came to 6 bases and at J to 3 bases, leaving 9 bases not matched to a gene. Germline values: CDR1 MDHEN, CDR2 SYDVKM. CDR3 sequence reads: CASRLAGTGGTDTQYF. The CDR3 nucleotides read TGTGCCAGCAGACTAGCGGGGACGGGGGGGACAGATACGCAGTATTTT.

The chain couples TRBV6-5 to TRBJ2-7; 9 nucleotides align to TRBD1. The V and J ends lost 7 bases and 5 bases, in that order; junction bases with no gene match: 9. This CDR3 contains 14 residues. Germline loops: CDR1 MNHEY, CDR2 SVGAGI. In DNA form, the CDR3 reads TGTGCCAGCATCGAGGGGACAGGGAGGGACGAGCAGTACTTC. It specifies CASIEGTGRDEQYF.

The chain carries TRBV12-3 or TRBV12-4 and TRBJ1-2; 8 bases agree with TRBD1. The CDR3 sequence is 13 residues long. V shed 6 bases, J shed 8 bases, and the junction held 8 bases outside the gene matches. The CDR3 bases are TGTGCCAGCAGGGGACAGGTCCTTGAGGGCTACACCTTC. Protein: CASRGQVLEGYTF.